This TCR beta chain was found in a study of blood T cells in healthy people across ages. A few counts support this clonotype. It was with a sample-barcoded 5' primer and a J-beta primer mix that a second PCR of roughly 7 to 12 cycles was run. Via MiXCR, TCRdb re-called the 5' RACE reads, giving one row per CDR3 protein. The repertoire holds some 760,000 distinct CDR3 sequences, with around 25% as singletons. CDR1 SEHNR and CDR2 FQNEAQ come from the germline V gene (reference sequence). This CDR3 contains 16 residues. The V and J ends lost 1 base and 4 bases respectively, with 13 bases between them. These sequences were also reported in another study, on T cells of mothers and their children.

What was sequenced was blood. This sequence was found in a boy younger than 18 in good health. This chain uses TRBV7-9 with TRBJ2-2, with D perhaps matching TRBD2 (7 bases). The chain's CDR3 is CASSLVPGGGTGELFF. In nucleotides, the CDR3 is TGTGCCAGCAGCTTAGTGCCGGGGGGCGGCACCGGGGAGCTGTTTTTT.